This T cell receptor (beta chain) was found in a study of cytomegalovirus exposure and HLA in healthy donors (dated 2017 in TCRdb). Some background on the complete study: According to an earlier analysis of several hundred of the donors, about 180 million T cells yielded roughly 110 million unique TCR beta sequences and approximately 280 Gb of sequence data. An early release covering 500 to 750 HLA-typed donors comprised approximately 290 gigabases of sequencing data and 65 million to 100 million unique TCR sequences. Of the approximately 400 genotyped donors, 81% fell in the genetic ancestry cluster associated with self-reported Caucasian donors. The study aimed to test whether cataloging public T cell receptors could reveal signatures of past pathogen exposure. Using immunosequencing, the study profiled T cell repertoires from some 670 subjects and related those repertoires to cytomegalovirus serostatus. Along with the approximately 650-subject first cohort, a separate validation cohort of over 90 different subjects was used. To predict cytomegalovirus infection status, the study brought together high-throughput TCR immunosequencing, statistical association of individual TCRs with disease status, and machine learning. A later analysis re-analyzed previously published TCR beta repertoires from hundreds of donors and added high-resolution HLA genotyping to study TCR occurrence patterns. Rather than drawing on any new phenotypic data, the later analysis identified candidate immune exposures from TCR beta sequences and the way those sequences occurred across donors. An earlier analysis of several hundred of the donors used high-throughput TCR beta sequencing to judge whether each TCR beta V gene segment behaved as functional or pseudogenic. Alongside the repertoire data, information on donor age, sex, ethnicity and CMV serostatus was compiled. In a later genetic analysis, genome-wide SNP genotypes for about three fifths of the 666 donors were used, and that subset was treated as a discovery cohort. All discovery cohort repertoires had been generated on a single sequencing platform. Class I and class II HLA loci were covered by the typing at four-digit resolution. The number of donors typed differed by locus, with about 629-640 for A, B, C, DRB1 and DQB1, over 500 for DQA1, 600 to 610 for DPA1, and some 440 for DPB1. A few DR-DQ haplotypes were handled as single units for association and clustering because linkage in the cohort was strong. Among about 390 genotyped donors of the cohort, an average of about 240,000 unique TCR beta nucleotide sequences were sequenced per donor, approximately 20% of them non-productive. The paper as a whole reports these results and caveats: A cluster of highly shared sequence variants was judged likely to be a technical artifact of the sequencing pipeline. Presence/absence analyses assumed roughly uniform sequencing depth across donors, an assumption that may not hold. Some IMGT-functional V segments, including TRBV6-2 and TRBV6-3, could not be distinguished by the 87-base-pair reads and were therefore excluded. According to a later analysis, parvovirus B19, influenza, CMV and Epstein-Barr virus appeared linked to several top co-occurrence clusters. The cohort was sequenced for TCR beta chains only, and without alpha or paired-chain data the features that could be detected were limited. The classifier was reported to diagnose cytomegalovirus status with high specificity and sensitivity in both the original and validation cohorts. In an earlier analysis of roughly 560 of the donors, most TCR beta V segments were observed in productive rearrangements about 87% or about 30% of the time, broadly matching IMGT annotations. Linkage disequilibrium might explain the correlated functional status among segregating V segments, but an unknown experimental factor could not be excluded. In a later analysis, around 15,000 TCR beta sequences were associated with specific HLA alleles at a false discovery rate of 0.05. An association between a missense DCLRE1C variant and V-gene and J-gene trimming of TCR beta chains was found in a later genetic analysis and replicated in an independent cohort. Strong co-occurrence of HLA alleles, especially DR and DQ, made assigning TCR associations to individual alleles difficult. Most CMV-associated TCR beta chains appeared to be HLA-restricted in a later analysis, and the HLA associations seemed to be driven largely by CMV exposure. A further reported finding was that TCR beta sequences accurately predicted the HLA-A and HLA-B alleles for most subjects in the first cohort. CMV serostatus was the only immune exposure information available for the cohort. In a later analysis, HLA-associated TCR beta chains were found to be more clonally expanded and to have lower generation probabilities than equally common non-associated chains. Compared with the approximately 720-donor mean, donors in an Asian-associated ancestry cluster had fewer N-insertions in productive TCRs, according to a later genetic analysis. It was suggested by the authors that the approach could potentially be generalized to other disease states and immunological phenotypes. Because counts were too low, 15 to 20 rarely observed V segments, including chromosome 9 orphons, were excluded from the earlier analysis of 500 to 700 of the donors. In a later analysis, the rate of TCR association differed among HLA loci, with DRB1 alleles having the most associated TCRs and HLA-C alleles having the fewest. Because some donors lacked HLA typing at each locus, the association tests relied only on the typed subset. A total of around 150 TCR beta chains were listed by the study as associated with cytomegalovirus. Across donors, most TCR sequences were observed very rarely, whereas some public TCRs were present in many individuals. A few of the identified cytomegalovirus-associated TCR beta chains were confirmed in vitro to be specific for cytomegalovirus antigens.

The cohort was made up of approximately 700 healthy bone marrow donors. All cohort members were sampled while nominally healthy, although unrecorded immune exposures were likely present. The donor was CMV seronegative and belonged to the group of around 350 seronegative cohort members. A peripheral blood sample was collected from each donor, and TCR beta sequencing was performed on peripheral blood mononuclear cells. The Qiagen DNeasy Blood Extraction Kit was used to extract genomic DNA from the blood cell samples. CDR1 SGHTA and CDR2 FQGTGA are derived from the germline V gene. Deletion took 2 bases off V and 1 base off J, with a span of 6 bases between the germline ends. The CDR3 has 13 amino acids, counting the end cysteine and phenylalanine. CDR3 DNA only is kept here, 39 bases in frame from base 1. As concerns this clone: Its specific antigen is unknown. Base qualities are not recorded, but no much larger clone differs from it by a single base.

Preparation of the library involved the immunoSEQ multiplex PCR assay. For the multiplex PCR, a mixture combining 60 forward primers for TCR Vbeta segments and 13 reverse primers for TCR Jbeta segments was used. Amplification of the CDR3 region of rearranged TCR beta genes was performed with a multiplex PCR assay on genomic DNA. Amplified TCR beta libraries were sequenced as 87-base-pair reads on the Illumina HiSeq System. On the study's bioinformatics: Across the 600 to 700 repertoires, a later analysis counted around 80 million unique TCR beta chains, about 10 million of which were shared by at least two donors. A nearest-neighbor algorithm error-corrected the raw reads and collapsed the reads into unique sequences, merging closely related sequences to remove PCR and sequencing errors. CDR3 sequences were aligned to IMGT reference sequences to assign V, D and J gene segments. For a sequence to be retained, at least a six-nucleotide match to both a V gene segment and a J gene segment was required. A rearrangement was called productive if the CDR3 had no stop codons and remained in frame with V and J, and every other rearrangement was called non-productive. CDR3 was defined by IMGT convention, running from the second conserved V-encoded cysteine to the conserved J-encoded phenylalanine. Sequences without an unambiguous match to a single V gene segment were excluded from the earlier analysis of a few hundred of the donors. An earlier analysis of a few hundred of the donors called V segments functional above 56.7% productive rearrangements and segregating when the between-donor standard deviation exceeded 5%. A statistical classification framework was developed to diagnose cytomegalovirus status using the catalog of TCR beta chain sequences. In a later analysis, TCR nucleotide sequences were compared against IMGT/GENE-DB human TR gene sequences so that V and J genes could be assigned. The TCRdist pipeline was used in a later analysis to assign CDR3 sequences and most-parsimonious VDJ recombination scenarios. A later analysis defined each TCR beta chain by its CDR3 amino acid sequence plus V-gene family, and excluded reads lacking a unique V-gene family. To address suspected cross-contamination and a sequencing artifact, a later analysis removed under 600 highly shared, low-generation-probability nucleotide sequences. For each public chain, a later analysis derived a clonal expansion index from normalized ranks of inferred template counts within each repertoire. In a later analysis, generation probabilities were computed using a VDJ recombination model fitted to out-of-frame rearrangements, and the results were checked against IGoR. In a later analysis, TCR-TCR, TCR-HLA and TCR-CMV co-occurrence was scored with hypergeometric tests, and a repertoire-size bias correction was applied to TCR pairs. To estimate false discovery rates, a later analysis permuted the HLA or CMV assignments 20 times. In a later analysis, co-occurring TCRs were grouped using DBSCAN, with TCRdist sequence similarity added in when clustering inside HLA-allele-positive subsets. Repertoires with fewer than 30,000 or more than 120,000 public chains, plus five repertoires with anomalous nucleotide sharing, were excluded from co-occurrence clustering. As stored in TCRdb, this immuneACCESS dataset retains in-frame rearrangements with V and J assigned. A fraction of the clones does not appear; measured against another copy, unresolved V genes explain less than half of the discrepancy, and the remainder lacks a known reason. Clone size and the V and J calls come from that table; the DNA yielded D and trimming. The sample table holds 140,000 or so clones, of which about 80% were seen once. The ten largest make up about 3.2% of the sample.

The origin of this receptor is a female donor in good health and CMV-seronegative. What was sequenced was PBMCs. The rearranged chain carries TRBV7-3 and TRBJ2-7, and perhaps TRBD1 as D gene, on 5 matching bases. CDR3 protein: CASSLRQSYEQYF. Read as DNA, the sequence is TGTGCCAGCAGCTTACGACAGTCCTACGAGCAGTACTTC.